The 7 T cell receptor beta chains reported below all come from one sample, sequenced in a study of cytomegalovirus exposure and HLA in healthy donors. PCR primers comprised 60 Vbeta and 13 Jbeta primers. The table came from immunoSEQ multiplex PCR; TCRdb's copy has only in-frame clones and leaves some out. The sample gives about 100,000 clones, roughly 84% of which show up once; more than 0.95% is in the top ten. The material sequenced was PBMCs. These receptors came from a woman under 30 in good health and CMV-seronegative.

Only a few counts were recorded for this clone. The CDR3, as DNA: TGCGCCAGCAGCTTGGGGGCTAGCGGGGGATACGAGCAGTACTTC. It codes for CASSLGASGGYEQYF. The genes are TRBV5-1 and TRBJ2-7; 10 bases line up with TRBD2. With 0 bases clipped from V and 4 bases from J, the junction kept 4 bases outside the gene matches. The CDR3 is made up of 15 amino acids. Germline V gives CDR1 SGHRS, CDR2 YFSETQ.

This rearrangement joins TRBV2 to TRBJ2-3; 11 nucleotides line up with TRBD2. This CDR3 region has 14 residues. The trim removed 6 bases at V and 6 bases at J, leaving 5 bases unmatched. Germline-derived CDR1 and CDR2 are SNHLY and FYNNEI. The chain's CDR3 is CASRLLAGEDTQYF. The DNA of the CDR3 is TGTGCCAGCAGATTACTAGCGGGAGAGGATACGCAGTATTTT.

The V gene is TRBV9, the J gene TRBJ1-3, with TRBD1 as a possible D gene (6 bases). The CDR3 loop spans 16 amino acids. The germline CDR1 and CDR2 sequences are SGDLS and YYNGEE. The V gene lost 0 bases and the J gene lost 0 bases, with 10 bases spanning the gap. As DNA, the CDR3 is TGTGCCAGCAGCGTAGCTCAGGGGCGCTCTGGAAACACCATATATTTT. Translating it yields CASSVAQGRSGNTIYF.

In its sample, this clone was seen a few times. This chain joins TRBV19 and TRBJ2-5; TRBD2 is a possible D gene (6 bases). The germline V gene has CDR1 LNHDA and CDR2 SQIVND (reference sequence). The CDR3 loop spans 14 amino acids. V lost 10 bases to trimming and J lost 4 bases, with 19 bases between them. The CDR3 coding sequence is TGTGCCACCACACGCGCGGGGACCGCAGAGACCCAGTACTTC. Amino acid sequence: CATTRAGTAETQYF.

This chain joins TRBV11-2 and TRBJ1-6; weak D call: TRBD1 (6 bases). V was cut by 0 bases and J by 9 bases, with 12 bases left in between. This CDR3 comprises 15 residues. CDR1 and CDR2 from the germline V gene are SGHAT and FQNNGV. Written as DNA, the CDR3 is TGTGCCAGCAGCTTAGAAACAGGGTTCGGTTCACCCCTCCACTTT. Its protein is CASSLETGFGSPLHF.

A few counts support this clone. The junction and the germline gene differ at one end; a read error may be behind it. The genes are TRBV7-3 and TRBJ2-1; tentative D call: TRBD1 (6 bases). Germline V gives CDR1 SGHTA, CDR2 FQGTGA. The CDR3 runs to 15 residues. The CDR3, as DNA: TGCGCCAGCAGCCCTAAAACAGGGTTGCGGGATGAGCAGTTCTTC. Its protein product is CASSPKTGLRDEQFF.

The genes are TRBV27 and TRBJ2-5; D is possibly TRBD2 (7 bases). Germline CDR1 and CDR2: MNHEY and SMNVEV (reference sequence). CDR3 size: 17 residues. The V end was cut by 6 bases, the J end by 3 bases, with 23 bases between. CDR3 DNA: TGTGCCAGCAGGAGCTTTATAAGGGGGGGGGCCGAAGAGACCCAGTACTTC. Its protein product is CASRSFIRGGAEETQYF.